Listed below are T cell receptor beta chains from one sample, sequenced in a study of shared clonotypes between healthy human individuals. Sequencing used immunoSEQ multiplex PCR; TCRdb keeps in-frame clones, though not all of them. The sample consists of approximately 470,000 clones, roughly 80% of them appearing once. Sequencing input: PBMCs. The receptors stem from a woman in her forties in good health. Some clones in this sample may be carry-over from other donors' samples. The conserved cysteine and the conserved F or W are not part of the CDR3 here.

j_call v_call cdr3_aa
TRBJ2-7 TRBV7-6 ASSYAGLAGNEQY
TRBJ2-7 TRBV7-9 ASSLGLGAEQY
TRBJ2-1 TRBV11-2 ASRFLAGVGNEQF
TRBJ2-5 TRBV18 ASSPSPGQIKQETQY
TRBJ2-2 TRBV30 AWSWGMAGELF
TRBJ2-5 TRBV18 ASSRGQGPLETQY
TRBJ2-1 TRBV7-3 ASSLAGGFEQF
TRBJ1-6 TRBV29-1 SVRTEDNSPLH
TRBJ2-1 TRBV5-1 ASSSRGEFEQF
TRBJ1-2 TRBV4-1 ASSQWDRNYGYT